There are many counts of the clone carrying this TCR beta chain. This entry belongs to a study of T cells in Graves' hyperthyroidism and ophthalmopathy. V lost 2 bases, J lost 3 bases, and 10 bases lay in between. CDR1 is MDHEN, CDR2 SYDVKM, per germline. The CDR3 extends over 15 amino acids. Amplification of TCR beta CDR3 regions used RNA as the template. The HTBI set primed first-round TCR CDR3 RT-PCR. TCRdb passed the multiplex PCR reads through MiXCR, listing each CDR3 protein once. Among more than 300,000 distinct CDR3 sequences listed, roughly 15% were seen once. The receptor's source is a woman aged 30 to 39 with Graves' ophthalmopathy. The rearrangement joins TRBV28 to TRBJ2-2; no definite D call. The sequencing input was blood. The CDR3 region is CASSLTEDYTGELFF. The CDR3 DNA reads TGTGCCAGCAGTTTAACTGAAGACTACACCGGGGAGCTGTTTTTT. The full variable domain, its missing parts supplied by reference TRBV28 and TRBJ2-2, is DVKVTQSSRYLVKRTGEKVFLECVQDMDHENMFWYRQDPGLGLRLIYFSYDVKMKEKGDIPEGYSVSREKKERFSLILESASTNQTSMYLCASSLTEDYTGELFFGEGSRLTVL.